This TCR beta chain is drawn from a study of T cell responses to AZD1222 COVID-19 vaccine. A note on this clone: Its matching antigen is unknown.

Generated by immunoSEQ multiplex PCR, the TCRdb table keeps only in-frame clones and is missing some. Of around 140,000 clones detected, 75% to 85% appear once; the ten largest clones hold roughly 8.7%. Germline assignment: CDR1 SGHTA and CDR2 FQGNSA. This CDR3 has 11 residues. Trimming cost V 0 bases and J 19 bases, with 10 bases left between them. General observations from the study: Possibly, clonal diversity was underestimated; donors were largely white British and included more females. When two AZD1222 doses had been given, Spike-specific TCR breadth and depth rose. Regions 160-218 and 743-854 held dominance among vaccine-associated CD4 TCRs, which spanned spike.

Material: peripheral blood, obtained 28 days after the second dose of the MenACWY control vaccine. The gene calls are TRBV7-2 and TRBJ1-6, with D possibly TRBD1 on 5 matching bases. This TCR was sampled from an adult who received the MenACWY meningococcal vaccine as a control. The CDR3 loop reads CASSLAGDPHF. Written as DNA, the CDR3 is TGTGCCAGCAGCTTAGCGGGGGACCCTCACTTT.